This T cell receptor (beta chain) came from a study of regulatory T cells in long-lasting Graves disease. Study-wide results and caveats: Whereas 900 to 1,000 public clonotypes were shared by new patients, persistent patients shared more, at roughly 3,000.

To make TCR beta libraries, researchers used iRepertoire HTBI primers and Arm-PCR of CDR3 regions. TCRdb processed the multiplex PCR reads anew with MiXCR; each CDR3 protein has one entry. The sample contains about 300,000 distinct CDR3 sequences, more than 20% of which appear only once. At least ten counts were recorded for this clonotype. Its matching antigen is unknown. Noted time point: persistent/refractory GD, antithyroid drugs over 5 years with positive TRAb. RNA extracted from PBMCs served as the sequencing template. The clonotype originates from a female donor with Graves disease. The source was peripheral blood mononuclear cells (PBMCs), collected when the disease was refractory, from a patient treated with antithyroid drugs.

The CDR3 reads CASSYNRDSYEQYF. Here the CDR3 DNA reads TGTGCCAGCAGTTACAACAGAGACTCCTACGAGCAGTACTTC. The chain is built from TRBV6-5 and TRBJ2-7; D not resolved. This CDR3 is 14 amino acids long. Trimming removed 2 bases at V and 0 bases at J, with 8 bases between. The germline CDR1 and CDR2 sequences are MNHEY and SVGAGI.